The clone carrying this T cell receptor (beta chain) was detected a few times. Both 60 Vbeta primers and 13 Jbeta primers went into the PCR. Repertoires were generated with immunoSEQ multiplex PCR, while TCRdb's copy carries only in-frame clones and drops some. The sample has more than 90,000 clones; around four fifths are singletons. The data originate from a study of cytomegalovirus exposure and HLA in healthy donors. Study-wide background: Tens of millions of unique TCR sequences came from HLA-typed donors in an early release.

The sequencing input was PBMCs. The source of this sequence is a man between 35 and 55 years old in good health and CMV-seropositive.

The CDR3 sequence: CASSLGSTAILDTQYF. The DNA for the CDR3 is TGCGCCAGCAGCTTGGGATCGACAGCCATTTTAGATACGCAGTATTTT. The chain carries TRBV5-1 and TRBJ2-3; the D gene is possibly TRBD1 (5 bases). The germline V and J ends were trimmed by 0 bases and 5 bases, with 16 bases remaining between them. The germline CDR1 and CDR2 sequences are SGHRS and YFSETQ. The CDR3 extends over 16 amino acids.